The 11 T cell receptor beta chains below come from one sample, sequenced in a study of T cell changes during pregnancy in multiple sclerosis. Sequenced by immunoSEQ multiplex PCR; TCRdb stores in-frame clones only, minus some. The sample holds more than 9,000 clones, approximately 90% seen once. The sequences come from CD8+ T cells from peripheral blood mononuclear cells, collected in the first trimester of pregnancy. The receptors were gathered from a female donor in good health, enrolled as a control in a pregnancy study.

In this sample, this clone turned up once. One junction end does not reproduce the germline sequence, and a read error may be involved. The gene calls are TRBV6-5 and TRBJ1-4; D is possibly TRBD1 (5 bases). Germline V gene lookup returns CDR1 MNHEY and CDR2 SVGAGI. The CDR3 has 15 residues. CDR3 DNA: TGTGCCAGCAGTCACTCGATCCAGGGAAGTGAAAAACTGTTTTTT. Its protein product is CASSHSIQGSEKLFF.

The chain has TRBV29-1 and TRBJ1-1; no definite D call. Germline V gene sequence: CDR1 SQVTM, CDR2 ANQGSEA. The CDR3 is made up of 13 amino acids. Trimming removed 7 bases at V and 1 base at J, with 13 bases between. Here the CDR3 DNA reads TGCAGCGCCACTGCATCGGGGAACACTGAAGCTTTCTTT. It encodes CSATASGNTEAFF.

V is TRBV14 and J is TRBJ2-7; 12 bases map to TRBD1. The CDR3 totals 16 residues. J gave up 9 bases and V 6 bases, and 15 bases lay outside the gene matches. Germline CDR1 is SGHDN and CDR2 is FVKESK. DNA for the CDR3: TGTGCCAGCAGTTTCAATTCGGGACAGGGGGCTTTTGGGCAGTACTTC. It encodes CASSFNSGQGAFGQYF.

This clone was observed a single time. The CDR3 region is CASRGLLGSPLHF. The CDR3 DNA sequence: TGTGCCAGCCGAGGACTTCTTGGTTCACCCCTCCACTTT. The chain combines TRBV7-2 with TRBJ1-6; D is unresolved. V gave up 8 bases and J gave up 9 bases, with 14 bases separating them. The CDR3 runs to 13 residues. Germline CDR1 and CDR2: SGHTA and FQGNSA.

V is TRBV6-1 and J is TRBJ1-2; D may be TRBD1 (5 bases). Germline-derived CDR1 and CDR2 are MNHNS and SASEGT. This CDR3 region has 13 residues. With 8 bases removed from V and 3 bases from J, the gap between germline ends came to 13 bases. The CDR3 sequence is CASSPGPYYGYTF. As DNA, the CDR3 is TGTGCCAGCTCCCCAGGGCCCTACTATGGCTACACCTTC.

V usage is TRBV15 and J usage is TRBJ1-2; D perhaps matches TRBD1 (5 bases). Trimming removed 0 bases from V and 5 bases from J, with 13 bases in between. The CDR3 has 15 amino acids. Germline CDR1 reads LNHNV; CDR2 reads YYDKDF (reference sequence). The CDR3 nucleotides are TGTGCCACCAGCAGAGACAGGGAGGCTTTATATGGCTACACCTTC. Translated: CATSRDREALYGYTF.

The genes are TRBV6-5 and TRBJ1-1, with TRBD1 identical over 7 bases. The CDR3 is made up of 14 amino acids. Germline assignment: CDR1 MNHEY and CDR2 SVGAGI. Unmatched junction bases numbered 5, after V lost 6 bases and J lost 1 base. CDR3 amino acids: CASRDRPTNTEAFF. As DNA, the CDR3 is TGTGCCAGCAGGGACAGGCCCACGAACACTGAAGCTTTCTTT.

The CDR3 loop is CASSLLRAYNSPLHF. CDR3 in DNA: TGTGCCAGCAGCCTTCTACGGGCCTATAATTCACCCCTCCACTTT. The chain joins TRBV11-2 to TRBJ1-6; D unresolved. The CDR3 extends over 15 amino acids. The germline CDR1 and CDR2 sequences are SGHAT and FQNNGV. V was pared by 5 bases and J by 2 bases, with 10 bases between.

The DNA of the CDR3 is TGTGCCAGCAGCTTGGAGGGACAGGTTCAGGCGGCCAAAAACATTCAGTACTTC. Protein product: CASSLEGQVQAAKNIQYF. V usage is TRBV7-8 and J usage is TRBJ2-4, with TRBD1 identical over 8 bases. V lost 3 bases, J lost 1 base, and 11 bases stayed unmatched. Germline CDR1 and CDR2: SGHVS and FQNEAQ. The CDR3 runs 18 residues.

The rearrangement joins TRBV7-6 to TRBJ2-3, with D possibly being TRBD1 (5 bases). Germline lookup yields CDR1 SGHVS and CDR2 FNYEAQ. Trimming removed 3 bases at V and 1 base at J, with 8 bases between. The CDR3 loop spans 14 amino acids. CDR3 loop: CASSLTAGTDTQYF. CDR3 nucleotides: TGTGCCAGCAGCTTGACAGCCGGCACAGATACGCAGTATTTT. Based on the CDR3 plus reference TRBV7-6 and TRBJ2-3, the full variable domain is GAGVSQSPRYKVTKRGQDVALRCDPISGHVSLYWYRQALGQGPEFLTYFNYEAQQDKSGLPNDRFSAERPEGSISTLTIQRTEQRDSAMYRCASSLTAGTDTQYFGPGTRLTVL.

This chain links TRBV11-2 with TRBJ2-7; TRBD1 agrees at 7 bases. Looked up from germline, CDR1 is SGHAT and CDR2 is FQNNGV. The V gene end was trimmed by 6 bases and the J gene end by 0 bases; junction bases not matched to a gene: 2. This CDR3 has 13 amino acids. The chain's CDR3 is CASSRDSSYEQYF. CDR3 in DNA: TGTGCCAGCAGTCGGGACAGCTCCTACGAGCAGTACTTC. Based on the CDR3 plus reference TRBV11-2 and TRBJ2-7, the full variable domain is EAGVAQSPRYKIIEKRQSVAFWCNPISGHATLYWYQQILGQGPKLLIQFQNNGVVDDSQLPKDRFSAERLKGVDSTLKIQPAKLEDSAVYLCASSRDSSYEQYFGPGTRLTVT.